The T cell receptor beta chain described here comes from a study of T-cell memory formation after mild COVID-19. This clonotype has a count of ten or more. After 5'RACE with constant-segment primers, TCR alpha and TCR beta cDNA libraries carrying sample barcodes and UMIs were obtained. MiXCR was run by TCRdb on the 5' RACE reads, yielding one entry per CDR3 protein. The sample holds a few hundred thousand distinct CDR3 sequences; roughly 16% are singletons and the top ten take 22%. This CDR3 is 15 amino acids long. CDR1 SGHTA and CDR2 FQGNSA come from the germline V gene. The trim removed 5 bases at V and 1 base at J, leaving 4 bases unmatched.

This TCR was recovered from a man younger than 30 who had mild COVID-19 (a few samples of this study predate the infection). Cell type and time point are not known. The sample comprised PBMCs or a T cell subset sorted from them (not recorded which). V is TRBV7-2 and J is TRBJ2-2; 7 nucleotides line up with TRBD1. CDR3 in amino acids: CASSTRQGNTGELFF. CDR3 bases: TGTGCCAGCAGCACCAGACAGGGGAACACCGGGGAGCTGTTTTTT.